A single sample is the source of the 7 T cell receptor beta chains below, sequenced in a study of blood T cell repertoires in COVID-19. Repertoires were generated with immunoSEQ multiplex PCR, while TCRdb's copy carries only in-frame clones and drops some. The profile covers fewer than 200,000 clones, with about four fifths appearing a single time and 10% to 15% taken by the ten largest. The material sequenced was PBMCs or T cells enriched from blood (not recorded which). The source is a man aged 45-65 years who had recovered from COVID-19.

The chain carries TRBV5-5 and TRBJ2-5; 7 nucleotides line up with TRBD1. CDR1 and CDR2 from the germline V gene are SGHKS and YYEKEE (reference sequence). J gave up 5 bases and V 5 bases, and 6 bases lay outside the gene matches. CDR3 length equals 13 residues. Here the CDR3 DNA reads TGTGCCAGCAGACCAGGACAGGCGGAGACCCAGTACTTC. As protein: CASRPGQAETQYF.

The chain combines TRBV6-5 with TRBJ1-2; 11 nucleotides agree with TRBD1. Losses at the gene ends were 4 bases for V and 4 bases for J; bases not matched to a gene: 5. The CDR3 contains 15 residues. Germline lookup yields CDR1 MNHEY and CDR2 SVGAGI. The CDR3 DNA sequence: TGTGCCAGCAGTTCACCGGGACAGGGGGTCTATGGCTACACCTTC. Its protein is CASSSPGQGVYGYTF.

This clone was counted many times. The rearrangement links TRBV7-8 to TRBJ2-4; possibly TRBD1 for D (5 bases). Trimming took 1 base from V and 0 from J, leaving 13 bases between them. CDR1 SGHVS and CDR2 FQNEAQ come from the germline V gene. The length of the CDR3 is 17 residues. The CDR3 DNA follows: TGTGCCAGCAGCTTAGGGCGGACACCCGAAGCCAAAAACATTCAGTACTTC. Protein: CASSLGRTPEAKNIQYF.

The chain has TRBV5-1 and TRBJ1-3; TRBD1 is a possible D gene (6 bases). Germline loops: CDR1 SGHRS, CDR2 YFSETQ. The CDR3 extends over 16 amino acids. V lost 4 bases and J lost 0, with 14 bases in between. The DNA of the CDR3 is TGCGCCAGCAGCCGAGTCGGACAGACCTCTGGAAACACCATATATTTT. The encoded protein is CASSRVGQTSGNTIYF.

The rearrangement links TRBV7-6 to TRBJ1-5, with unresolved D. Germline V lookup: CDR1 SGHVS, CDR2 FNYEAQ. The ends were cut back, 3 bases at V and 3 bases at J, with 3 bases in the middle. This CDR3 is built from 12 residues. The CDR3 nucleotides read TGTGCCAGCAGCTTTATCAATCAGCCCCAGCATTTT. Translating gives CASSFINQPQHF.

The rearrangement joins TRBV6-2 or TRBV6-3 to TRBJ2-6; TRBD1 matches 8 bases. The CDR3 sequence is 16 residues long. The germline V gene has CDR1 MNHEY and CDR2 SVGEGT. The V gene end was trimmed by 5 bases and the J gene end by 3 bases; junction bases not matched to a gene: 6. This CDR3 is CASSHQGAGGANVLTF. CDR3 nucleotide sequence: TGTGCCAGCAGTCACCAGGGGGCCGGTGGGGCCAACGTCCTGACTTTC.

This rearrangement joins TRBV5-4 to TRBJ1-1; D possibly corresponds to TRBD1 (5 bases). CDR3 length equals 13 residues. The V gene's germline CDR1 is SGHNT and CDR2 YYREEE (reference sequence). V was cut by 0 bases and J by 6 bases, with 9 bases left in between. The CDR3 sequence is CASSLVGAPEAFF. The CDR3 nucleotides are TGTGCCAGCAGCTTGGTAGGGGCCCCTGAAGCTTTCTTT.